Detailed here is one T cell receptor beta chain. Its antigen remains unidentified. The Oncomine TCR Beta short-read assay was what sequenced the DNA obtained from cultured CD4+ T cells. TCRdb independently ran MiXCR on the PCR reads; one entry per CDR3 protein. The sample includes roughly 20,000 distinct CDR3 sequences, roughly 50% of them seen just once. The data belong to a study of vaccination and CD4 T cells after COVID-19. Study-wide context: Ranging from 14 to 241, the interval between dose two and post-vaccine sampling had a median of about 72 days.

Treatment described: approximately 11-day PBMC culture with coronavirus spike peptide pools or control peptides (ViraFEST assay). Germline CDR1 and CDR2: DFQATT and SNEGSKA (reference sequence). The CDR3 runs 15 residues. Trimming left V 6 bases short and J 1 base short, with 19 bases between. The study's findings and limits: The study sampled relatively few convalescent patients and omitted early post-infection timepoints.

The chain links TRBV20-1 to TRBJ2-7; possibly TRBD1 for D (6 bases). The sequencing used CD4+ T cells from blood, cultured in vitro, collected before SARS-CoV-2 vaccination. This clonotype originated in a human donor who had recovered from COVID-19. CDR3 residues: CSASLRDKFSYEQYF. CDR3 in DNA: TGCAGTGCAAGTCTCCGGGACAAATTTTCCTACGAGCAGTACTTC.